One sample yielded the 24 T cell receptor beta chains listed below, sequenced in a study of T cells in Graves' hyperthyroidism and ophthalmopathy. Researchers amplified the TCR beta CDR3 regions from RNA transcripts. TCR CDR3 underwent first-round RT-PCR with the HTBI primer set. Via MiXCR, TCRdb re-called the multiplex PCR reads, giving one row per CDR3 protein. The repertoire holds roughly 380,000 distinct CDR3 sequences, with approximately 13% as singletons. Sequencing was done on a sample of blood. The receptors originated from a woman aged 18-29 years with Graves' hyperthyroidism.

This clonotype was counted many times. The genes are TRBV11-3 and TRBJ2-1, with 15 bases matching TRBD2. The CDR3 is made up of 18 amino acids. V lost 5 bases and J lost 5; bases outside the gene matches: 10. Germline lookup yields CDR1 SGHNT and CDR2 YENEEA. The CDR3 loop reads CASSPRTSGRVKNNEQFF. The CDR3 region has the DNA TGTGCCAGCAGCCCGAGGACTAGCGGGAGGGTGAAGAACAATGAGCAGTTCTTC.

This clonotype was detected many times. V usage is TRBV6-1 and J usage is TRBJ2-5; no reliable D call. CDR1 MNHNS and CDR2 SASEGT come from the germline V gene. This CDR3 spans 12 amino acids. Trimming shortened V by 6 bases and J by 5 bases, and 10 bases separated the two germline ends. Here the CDR3 DNA reads TGTGCCAGCAGGAGCCCTGGGGAGACCCAGTACTTC. Its protein is CASRSPGETQYF.

This clonotype was recorded at least ten times. The genes are TRBV7-3 and TRBJ2-3; 7 bases are shared with TRBD1. V gave up 5 bases and J gave up 2 bases; unmatched junction bases: 7. Germline CDR1 reads SGHTA; CDR2 reads FQGTGA. The CDR3 is 15 residues long. The CDR3 DNA reads as TGTGCCAGCAGCCCCCGACAGGGTGCCACAGATACGCAGTATTTT. The encoded protein is CASSPRQGATDTQYF.

The rearrangement uses TRBV6-1 and TRBJ2-5; unclear D gene. The CDR3 covers 13 residues. V was pared by 6 bases and J by 5 bases, with 13 bases between. The germline V gene encodes CDR1 MNHNS and CDR2 SASEGT. CDR3 loop: CASSPTREETQYF. The CDR3 DNA reads TGTGCCAGCAGCCCAACCAGAGAGGAGACCCAGTACTTC.

This clonotype was found many times. The genes are TRBV15 and TRBJ2-7, with 7 nucleotides matching TRBD2. The trim removed 3 bases at V and 7 bases at J, leaving 12 bases unmatched. From germline, CDR1 is LNHNV and CDR2 YYDKDF (reference sequence). This CDR3 is built from 15 residues. The CDR3, as DNA: TGTGCCACCAGCAGGCCCAAGGGGAGCGGGGCGGAGCAGTACTTC. It is translated as CATSRPKGSGAEQYF.

This clonotype was observed at least ten times. This rearrangement joins TRBV6-1 to TRBJ1-5; 7 bases map to TRBD1. The V and J ends lost 5 bases and 6 bases, in that order; junction bases with no gene match: 13. Per germline, CDR1 MNHNS and CDR2 SASEGT. The CDR3 sequence is 16 residues long. CDR3 residues: CASSSHRGVGPQPQHF. The DNA for the CDR3 is TGTGCCAGCAGTTCCCACAGGGGTGTCGGACCTCAGCCCCAGCATTTT.

This clonotype was detected a few times. The chain carries TRBV30 and TRBJ1-1; tentative D call: TRBD1 (5 bases). V was shortened by 2 bases and J by 5 bases, with 12 bases between the two germline ends. The CDR3 totals 13 residues. CDR1 and CDR2 from the germline V gene are GTSNPN and SVGIG (reference sequence). CDR3 protein: CAWSPGGRTEAFF. CDR3 nucleotide sequence: TGTGCCTGGAGTCCCGGGGGGAGGACTGAAGCTTTCTTT.

The J gene is TRBJ2-2, the V gene TRBV10-1; the D gene is possibly TRBD2 (5 bases). The germline V gene encodes CDR1 WNHNN and CDR2 SYGVQD (reference sequence). The CDR3 sequence is 14 residues long. Trimming stripped 7 bases from V and 6 bases from J, with 15 bases between. CDR3 nucleotides: TGCGCCAGCAATACGGGAAAGGAGGCCGGGGAGCTGTTTTTT. As protein: CASNTGKEAGELFF.

This clonotype was seen at least ten times. The chain carries TRBV7-3 and TRBJ1-1; 7 bases are shared with TRBD1. This CDR3 has 18 residues. Germline CDR1 and CDR2: SGHTA and FQGTGA. Trimming at V came to 5 bases and at J to 1 base, leaving 16 bases not matched to a gene. DNA of the CDR3: TGTGCCAGCAGCCCCGGGACAGATATGAAAGTGACGAACACTGAAGCTTTCTTT. Amino acid sequence: CASSPGTDMKVTNTEAFF.

In this sample, this clonotype turned up many times. The rearrangement uses TRBV5-1 and TRBJ2-1; 7 bases are shared with TRBD2. Germline CDR1 reads SGHRS; CDR2 reads YFSETQ. With 0 bases clipped from V and 7 bases from J, the junction kept 4 bases outside the gene matches. The CDR3 length is 14 residues. CDR3: CASSLAASGNEQFF. In DNA form, the CDR3 reads TGCGCCAGCAGCTTGGCGGCTAGCGGTAATGAGCAGTTCTTC.

The CDR3 loop reads CSVTDTDSYEQYF. DNA for the CDR3: TGCAGCGTTACAGACACGGACTCCTACGAGCAGTACTTC. V gene TRBV29-1 combines with J gene TRBJ2-7; no clear D gene. The CDR3 sequence is 13 residues long. Germline values: CDR1 SQVTM, CDR2 ANQGSEA. Deletions cut 5 bases from V and 0 bases from J, with 11 bases between.

This clonotype was seen ten or more times. The chain has TRBV28 and TRBJ1-2; D unclear. CDR1 MDHEN and CDR2 SYDVKM come from the germline V gene. The CDR3 sequence is 13 residues long. V was trimmed by 10 bases and J by 6 bases, leaving 18 bases between them. The CDR3 DNA is TGTGCCACGCTGTACTTACTCTCCAATGGCTACACCTTC. Translating gives CATLYLLSNGYTF.

Concerning this clonotype: Germline is not matched at one junction end, which may reflect a read error. The chain links TRBV4-1 to TRBJ2-2; TRBD2 matches at 8 bases. There are 16 residues in the CDR3. The germline gives CDR1 MGHRA, CDR2 YSYEKL. For the CDR3, the DNA is TGCGCCAGCAGCCAAGATCCGGGGGGGTACACCGAGGAGCTGTTTTTT. Translated, it gives CASSQDPGGYTEELFF.

Ten or more counts support this clonotype. V usage is TRBV6-1 and J usage is TRBJ2-7; 8 positions match TRBD1. This CDR3 has 15 amino acids. The germline gives CDR1 MNHNS, CDR2 SASEGT. Trimming removed 7 bases from V and 4 bases from J; junction bases left unmatched: 12. CDR3: CASISTGTGKYEQYF. The CDR3 DNA follows: TGTGCCAGCATCTCTACCGGGACAGGAAAGTACGAGCAGTACTTC.

Many counts were recorded for this clonotype. This chain connects TRBV27 to TRBJ2-7; tentatively, D is TRBD2 (5 bases). Trimming removed 6 bases from V and 5 bases from J, with 20 bases in between. Germline loops: CDR1 MNHEY, CDR2 SMNVEV (reference sequence). This CDR3 contains 15 residues. The DNA for the CDR3 is TGTGCCAGCAGACTACTAGGGATAGGGTCCCACGAGCAGTACTTC. Translation: CASRLLGIGSHEQYF.

This clonotype was counted many times. This chain links TRBV28 with TRBJ2-3; unclear D gene. The CDR3 sequence is 13 residues long. Deletions cut 3 bases from V and 5 bases from J, with 9 bases between. The germline CDR1 and CDR2 sequences are MDHEN and SYDVKM. This CDR3 reads CASSLRIGDTQYF. The DNA for the CDR3 is TGTGCCAGCAGTTTGAGAATTGGAGATACGCAGTATTTT. Drawing the rest from reference TRBV28 and TRBJ2-3, the complete variable domain is DVKVTQSSRYLVKRTGEKVFLECVQDMDHENMFWYRQDPGLGLRLIYFSYDVKMKEKGDIPEGYSVSREKKERFSLILESASTNQTSMYLCASSLRIGDTQYFGPGTRLTVL.

The sample holds many counts of this clonotype. This chain connects TRBV6-6 to TRBJ2-2; 10 bases map to TRBD1. The CDR3 sequence is 16 residues long. V dropped 2 bases and J dropped 4; count of bases not matched to a gene: 4. Germline assignment: CDR1 MNHNY and CDR2 SVGAGI (reference sequence). The CDR3 reads CASSYIGTGVTGELFF. As DNA, the CDR3 is TGTGCCAGCAGTTACATAGGGACAGGGGTCACCGGGGAGCTGTTTTTT.

The rearrangement joins TRBV15 to TRBJ2-1; 7 bases are shared with TRBD2. The V and J ends lost 5 bases and 14 bases, in that order; junction bases with no gene match: 9. CDR3 length equals 12 residues. CDR1 is LNHNV, CDR2 YYDKDF, per germline (reference sequence). CDR3 protein: CATSVERGREFF. In DNA form, the CDR3 reads TGTGCCACCAGCGTCGAGCGCGGGAGAGAGTTCTTC.

This clonotype has just a few counts. V is TRBV29-1 and J is TRBJ2-1, with D possibly TRBD1 on 5 matching bases. The V gene lost 3 bases and the J gene lost 3 bases, with 12 bases spanning the gap. Germline CDR1 reads SQVTM; CDR2 reads ANQGSEA. The CDR3 length is 14 residues. CDR3 DNA sequence: TGCAGCGTTGACCAGGGCCCGGTCTACAATGAGCAGTTCTTC. This gives the protein CSVDQGPVYNEQFF.

This clonotype occurred many times. The V call is TRBV3-1, the J call TRBJ2-3; 10 nucleotides agree with TRBD2. Germline V gives CDR1 LGHDT, CDR2 YNNKEL (reference sequence). The CDR3 sequence is 16 residues long. With 0 bases clipped from V and 6 bases from J, the junction kept 6 bases outside the gene matches. The CDR3 protein is CASSQDSLAGVDTQYF. In DNA, the CDR3 is TGTGCCAGCAGCCAAGATTCCCTAGCGGGAGTGGATACGCAGTATTTT.

This clonotype was detected ten times or more. The chain is built from TRBV11-1 and TRBJ2-7; 7 nucleotides agree with TRBD1. CDR1 is SGHAT and CDR2 is FQDESV in the germline V gene (reference sequence). The CDR3 is 15 amino acids. Trimming cost V 5 bases and J 3 bases; bases outside gene matches: 10. The CDR3 protein is CASSVQGLGNYEQYF. CDR3 in DNA: TGTGCCAGCAGCGTACAGGGGCTGGGGAACTACGAGCAGTACTTC.

Only a few counts were recorded for this clonotype. CDR3 in amino acids: CATAAGSSYEQYF. CDR3 nucleotide sequence: TGTGCCACCGCGGCAGGAAGCTCCTACGAGCAGTACTTC. The chain combines TRBV18 with TRBJ2-7; D not certain. V was clipped by 10 bases and J by 0 bases, with 13 bases between them. Germline CDR1 and CDR2: KGHSH and LQKENI. CDR3 length equals 13 residues.

This clonotype was recorded at least ten times. The chain employs TRBV5-1 and TRBJ2-7, with D possibly TRBD2 on 5 matching bases. Germline V gene lookup returns CDR1 SGHRS and CDR2 YFSETQ. There are 14 residues in the CDR3. V was pared by 0 bases and J by 2 bases, with 9 bases between. The CDR3 reads CASSLVVGTYEQYF. The CDR3 region has the DNA TGCGCCAGCAGCTTGGTTGTCGGGACCTACGAGCAGTACTTC. The variable domain in full, with the rest retrieved from reference TRBV5-1 and TRBJ2-7, is KAGVTQTPRYLIKTRGQQVTLSCSPISGHRSVSWYQQTPGQGLQFLFEYFSETQRNKGNFPGRFSGRQFSNSRSEMNVSTLELGDSALYLCASSLVVGTYEQYFGPGTRLTVT.

This clonotype was seen at least ten times. The gene calls are TRBV2 and TRBJ2-7, with 11 bases identical to TRBD2. CDR3 length: 14 residues. V was clipped by 7 bases and J by 1 base; unmatched bases: 3. Germline lookup yields CDR1 SNHLY and CDR2 FYNNEI. CDR3 region: CASKGTSGSYEQYF. DNA for the CDR3: TGTGCCAGCAAAGGGACTAGCGGATCCTACGAGCAGTACTTC.